Listed below are T cell receptor beta chains from one sample, sequenced in a study of blood T cell repertoires in COVID-19. Profiling relied on immunoSEQ multiplex PCR, and the TCRdb table lists in-frame clones only, not all of them. This table has about 65,000 clones, approximately 93% appearing once. Sequencing used peripheral blood. All receptors derive from a man aged 70-80 years with active COVID-19. The CDR3 runs from the conserved cysteine through the conserved F or W. A D gene is named only where the DNA matches it firmly. Rows may omit the clone size; those that give it use once, few, many or a size class.

size	D	V	J	CDR3	DNA
.	TRBD1	TRBV2	TRBJ2-7	CASRATGQSYEQYF	TGTGCCAGCAGAGCTACGGGACAGTCCTACGAGCAGTACTTC
.	TRBD2	TRBV6-1	TRBJ2-1	CASSEAEEAAGSYNEQFF	TGTGCCAGCAGTGAAGCAGAGGAGGCAGCGGGGTCCTACAATGAGCAGTTCTTC
.	.	TRBV9	TRBJ1-6	CASSKAGNSPLHF	TGTGCCAGCAGCAAAGCTGGTAATTCACCCCTCCACTTT
.	.	TRBV7-9	TRBJ2-1	CASSPGIYEQFF	TGTGCCAGCAGCCCCGGGATCTATGAGCAGTTCTTC
once	.	TRBV29-1	TRBJ2-1	CSVEPERGQFF	TGCAGCGTTGAACCGGAGCGTGGGCAGTTCTTC
.	.	TRBV5-4	TRBJ1-2	CASSIDRLNLGYTF	TGTGCCAGCAGCATTGACAGGTTGAACCTTGGCTACACCTTC
.	.	TRBV10-3	TRBJ1-1	CAISESNSPEAFF	TGTGCCATCAGTGAGTCGAACAGCCCCGAAGCTTTCTTT
once	.	TRBV7-9	TRBJ2-7	CASSLGPGSYEQYF	TGTGCCAGCAGCCTCGGGCCAGGGTCGTACGAGCAGTACTTC
.	TRBD2	TRBV9	TRBJ2-1	CASSVDPLAGFYEQFF	TGTGCCAGCAGCGTAGATCCGCTAGCGGGGTTCTATGAGCAGTTCTTC
once	.	TRBV18	TRBJ1-3	CASSTTRQAGNTIYF	TGTGCCAGCTCGACTACAAGACAGGCTGGAAACACCATATATTTT
.	TRBD2	TRBV2	TRBJ2-5	CASSEGVGEGETQYF	TGTGCCAGCAGTGAAGGTGTGGGGGAGGGGGAGACCCAGTACTTC
few	TRBD1	TRBV2	TRBJ1-3	CASSPRDRGNTIYF	TGTGCCAGCAGTCCCCGGGACAGGGGAAACACCATATATTTT
.	TRBD1	TRBV27	TRBJ2-3	CASRPRQGADTQYF	TGTGCCAGCAGACCTAGACAGGGGGCAGATACGCAGTATTTT
.	.	TRBV19	TRBJ2-7	CASGLGGEQYF	TGTGCCAGCGGTCTGGGGGGCGAGCAGTACTTC
.	.	TRBV9	TRBJ1-6	CASSVGQNNSPLHF	TGTGCCAGCAGCGTCGGACAGAATAATTCACCCCTCCACTTT
.	TRBD1	TRBV27	TRBJ2-1	CASSPYRGPLQNEQFF	TGTGCCAGCAGTCCATACAGGGGCCCCCTACAAAATGAGCAGTTCTTC
.	.	TRBV18	TRBJ1-1	CASSPPWAGMNTEAFF	TGTGCCAGCTCACCACCATGGGCAGGGATGAACACTGAAGCTTTCTTT
once	.	TRBV18	TRBJ2-5	CASSYGEQETQYF	TGTGCCAGCTCCTATGGGGAGCAAGAGACCCAGTACTTC
.	TRBD1	TRBV19	TRBJ1-5	CASSIWTGTLSNQPQHF	TGTGCCAGTAGTATCTGGACAGGGACATTGAGCAATCAGCCCCAGCATTTT
.	TRBD1	TRBV6-4	TRBJ1-1	CASSDSWDRGITEAFF	TGTGCCAGCAGTGACTCATGGGACAGGGGGATTACTGAAGCTTTCTTT
.	TRBD1	TRBV5-8	TRBJ2-6	CASSLGTGGAGANVLTF	TGTGCCAGCAGCCTCGGGACAGGGGGCGCCGGGGCCAACGTCCTGACTTTC
few	TRBD2	TRBV13	TRBJ2-1	CASSLVAGGTRNEQFF	TGTGCCAGCAGCTTAGTTGCGGGGGGAACTCGTAATGAGCAGTTCTTC
.	.	TRBV5-1	TRBJ2-2	CASSPPGVQAGELFF	TGCGCCAGCTCTCCCCCGGGAGTCCAAGCCGGGGAGCTGTTTTTT
.	TRBD2	TRBV5-1	TRBJ2-4	CASSFFGLAGGPGNIQYF	TGCGCCAGCAGCTTCTTTGGACTAGCGGGGGGCCCGGGAAACATTCAGTACTTC
.	TRBD1	TRBV7-2	TRBJ1-5	CASSLDRGGWSQHF	TGTGCCAGCAGCTTGGACAGGGGGGGCTGGTCCCAGCATTTT
.	.	TRBV18	TRBJ2-7	CASSPQMSGEQYF	TGTGCCAGCTCACCACAAATGAGCGGGGAGCAGTACTTC
.	TRBD2	TRBV20-1	TRBJ2-3	CSASSGGRTDTQYF	TGCAGTGCGAGTAGCGGGGGTCGCACAGATACGCAGTATTTT
.	TRBD2	TRBV10-3	TRBJ2-3	CATGVAGGITDTQYF	TGTGCCACAGGCGTAGCGGGGGGTATCACAGATACGCAGTATTTT
.	TRBD1	TRBV28	TRBJ2-5	CASRGQGSQETQYF	TGTGCCAGCAGGGGACAGGGTAGTCAAGAGACCCAGTACTTC
.	.	TRBV4-1	TRBJ2-7	CASSQVGSSYEQYF	TGCGCCAGCAGCCAAGTAGGGAGCTCCTACGAGCAGTACTTC
.	.	TRBV12-3/TRBV12-4	TRBJ2-3	CASSPRGGDTQYF	TGTGCCAGCAGTCCGAGAGGTGGGGATACGCAGTATTTT
.	TRBD2	TRBV7-7	TRBJ2-3	CASSLGTRGTDTQYF	TGTGCCAGCAGCTTAGGGACTAGGGGCACAGATACGCAGTATTTT
.	TRBD1	TRBV6-5	TRBJ1-6	CASSIRQGTNSPLHF	TGTGCCAGCAGTATCCGACAGGGAACTAATTCACCCCTCCACTTT
once	TRBD2	TRBV7-3	TRBJ2-1	CASSLIPAGLAGGDRYNEQFF	TGTGCCAGCAGCTTAATTCCCGCCGGACTAGCGGGGGGGGATCGCTACAATGAGCAGTTCTTC
.	TRBD2	TRBV5-5	TRBJ2-2	CASSLGLAGTTGELFF	TGTGCCAGCAGCTTGGGATTAGCGGGGACCACCGGGGAGCTGTTTTTT
.	TRBD2	TRBV3-1/TRBV3-2	TRBJ2-7	CASSQEGAGGYSYEQYF	TGTGCCAGCAGCCAAGAAGGGGCGGGGGGTTACTCCTACGAGCAGTACTTC
.	TRBD2	TRBV10-2	TRBJ2-7	CASCSGGDLQYF	TGCGCCAGCTGTAGCGGGGGGGATTTACAGTACTTC
.	TRBD1	TRBV18	TRBJ1-4	CASSPRDRESFEKLFF	TGTGCCAGCTCACCGCGGGACAGGGAATCTTTCGAAAAACTGTTTTTT
.	TRBD2	TRBV7-6	TRBJ2-5	CASSLGGGDQETQYF	TGTGCCAGCAGCTTAGGCGGGGGAGACCAAGAGACCCAGTACTTC
.	TRBD1	TRBV5-8	TRBJ2-2	CASSLQGAGDTGELFF	TGTGCCAGCAGCTTACAGGGGGCCGGGGACACCGGGGAGCTGTTTTTT
once	.	TRBV19	TRBJ1-5	CASRPQGKPQHF	TGTGCCAGTAGACCTCAGGGGAAACCCCAGCATTTT
.	.	TRBV19	TRBJ1-6	CASSISGMNSPLHF	TGTGCCAGTAGTATATCGGGGATGAATTCACCCCTCCATTTT
.	TRBD2	TRBV11-2	TRBJ2-3	CASRTGTSGDPSTDTQYF	TGTGCCAGCAGGACCGGGACTAGCGGGGACCCTAGCACAGATACGCAGTATTTT
once	TRBD1	TRBV2	TRBJ1-5	CASGLQGRGEPQHF	TGTGCCAGCGGACTACAGGGGAGAGGGGAGCCCCAGCATTTT
.	.	TRBV6-4	TRBJ2-6	CASSQGTGANVLTF	TGTGCCAGCAGTCAGGGGACCGGGGCCAACGTCCTGACTTTC
.	.	TRBV9	TRBJ2-3	CASSVEGGTDTQYF	TGTGCCAGCAGCGTAGAAGGAGGGACAGATACGCAGTATTTT
.	TRBD2	TRBV2	TRBJ2-1	CASSRAGTYNEQFF	TGTGCCAGCAGTCGAGCGGGGACCTACAATGAGCAGTTCTTC
.	.	TRBV7-2	TRBJ1-6	CASSGPTYNSPLHF	TGTGCCAGCAGCGGGCCTACCTATAATTCACCCCTCCACTTT
.	.	TRBV5-3	TRBJ1-3	CARSPSWGAGNTIYF	TGTGCCAGAAGCCCCTCATGGGGGGCTGGAAACACCATATATTTT
.	TRBD2	TRBV9	TRBJ2-1	CASSVGGGGYNEQFF	TGTGCCAGCAGCGTAGGTGGCGGGGGTTACAATGAGCAGTTCTTC
.	.	TRBV6-2/TRBV6-3	TRBJ1-5	CASSNGGAGNQPQHF	TGTGCCAGCAGTAACGGGGGGGCGGGCAATCAGCCCCAGCATTTT
.	.	TRBV12-2	TRBJ1-6	CASRLSRTGGLNSPLHF	TGTGCAAGTCGCTTAAGCCGGACAGGGGGCCTAAATTCACCCCTCCACTTT
few	.	TRBV2	TRBJ1-6	CASGGDPRYNSPLHF	TGTGCCAGCGGGGGGGACCCGCGGTATAATTCACCCCTCCACTTT
.	.	TRBV19	TRBJ2-5	CASSIDGQTRETQYF	TGTGCCAGTAGTATAGATGGACAGACCAGAGAGACCCAGTACTTC
.	.	TRBV6-2/TRBV6-3	TRBJ1-2	CASSYAAGNIGGYTF	TGTGCCAGCAGTTACGCGGCAGGGAATATCGGTGGCTACACCTTC